This entry lists 20 T cell receptor beta chains sequenced from one sample in a study of CD8+ T cells in alopecia areata. Treatment defined: oral pan-JAK inhibitor, 5-10 mg twice daily. Extracted from the samples, RNA was reverse transcribed into cDNA to serve as the sequencing template. Here immunoSEQ multiplex PCR was the method, and the copy in TCRdb shows in-frame clones only, minus some. The table has over 70,000 clones, about 71% seen once. Material: CD8+ T cells sorted from blood, obtained at week 24, from a patient treated with tofacitinib. Receptor source: a human donor with alopecia areata.

The chain is built from TRBV7-3 and TRBJ2-2; D is unresolved. The CDR3 runs to 12 residues. Germline V gives CDR1 SGHTA, CDR2 FQGTGA. The germline V and J ends were trimmed by 0 bases and 9 bases, with 5 bases remaining between them. For the CDR3, the DNA is TGTGCCAGCAGCTTAACTGGGCGGGAGCTGTTTTTT. It yields the protein CASSLTGRELFF.

The V call is TRBV28, the J call TRBJ2-7, with D possibly matching TRBD1 (5 bases). The germline gives CDR1 MDHEN, CDR2 SYDVKM. The V gene lost 7 bases and the J gene lost 0 bases, with 13 bases spanning the gap. This CDR3 contains 14 residues. CDR3 amino acids: CASTDSISSYEQYF. CDR3 DNA: TGTGCCAGCACCGACAGTATCAGCTCCTACGAGCAGTACTTC.

In this sample, this clone turned up a few times. This sequence joins TRBV13 and TRBJ2-3, with 9 bases matching TRBD2. Germline CDR1 reads PRHDT; CDR2 reads FYEKMQ (reference sequence). This CDR3 is 14 amino acids long. Trimming cost V 3 bases and J 3 bases; bases outside gene matches: 1. CDR3 region: CASSLREGTDTQYF. For the CDR3, the DNA is TGTGCCAGCAGCTTGCGGGAGGGAACAGATACGCAGTATTTT. The whole variable domain, remainder taken from reference TRBV13 and TRBJ2-3, is AAGVIQSPRHLIKEKRETATLKCYPIPRHDTVYWYQQGPGQDPQFLISFYEKMQSDKGSIPDRFSAQQFSDYHSELNMSSLELGDSALYFCASSLREGTDTQYFGPGTRLTVL.

J is TRBJ2-1 and V is TRBV27, with 13 bases matching TRBD2. The CDR3 length is 14 residues. The J segment lost 8 bases and the V segment lost 2 bases, leaving 0 bases of the junction unmatched. Per germline, CDR1 MNHEY and CDR2 SMNVEV (reference sequence). The DNA for the CDR3 is TGTGCCAGCAGTTTAACTAGCGGGGGGGATGAGCAGTTCTTC. Its translation: CASSLTSGGDEQFF.

This clone appeared many times. V and J are TRBV27 and TRBJ2-3, with D uncertain. This CDR3 contains 12 residues. Germline CDR1 is MNHEY and CDR2 is SMNVEV (reference sequence). V lost 11 bases, J lost 4 bases, and 13 bases lay in between. The CDR3 DNA reads TGTGCCGTCGGTCTGTTCCCAGATACGCAGTATTTT. Protein product: CAVGLFPDTQYF.

The V and J genes are TRBV28 and TRBJ2-7, with D uncertain. This CDR3 region has 13 residues. Trimming stripped 6 bases from V and 2 bases from J, with 11 bases between. Germline values: CDR1 MDHEN, CDR2 SYDVKM. The CDR3 coding sequence is TGTGCCAGCAGCCCCCGGACCGCCTACGAGCAGTACTTC. Protein product: CASSPRTAYEQYF.

This clone was found a few times. V usage is TRBV29-1 and J usage is TRBJ2-7; D may correspond to TRBD1 or TRBD2 (5 bases each). From germline, CDR1 is SQVTM and CDR2 ANQGSEA. This CDR3 contains 14 residues. Trimming left V 6 bases short and J 0 bases short, with 15 bases between. The CDR3 protein is CSVTGTVSSYEQYF. For the CDR3, the DNA is TGCAGCGTGACCGGGACGGTGAGCTCCTACGAGCAGTACTTC.

This clone was picked up a small number of times. The chain has TRBV27 and TRBJ1-5; weak D call: TRBD1 (6 bases). The CDR3 has 15 amino acids. CDR1 and CDR2 from the germline V gene are MNHEY and SMNVEV (reference sequence). Trimming took off 5 bases at V and 7 bases at J, with 18 bases between the two ends. CDR3 protein: CASSLEQGGTQPQHF. CDR3 nucleotides: TGTGCCAGCAGTCTCGAACAGGGAGGCACGCAGCCCCAGCATTTT.

The chain carries TRBV9 and TRBJ1-5; D uncertain. The germline CDR1 and CDR2 sequences are SGDLS and YYNGEE. This CDR3 contains 14 residues. Trimming pared 1 base from V and 1 base from J, leaving 6 bases between. The CDR3 nucleotides are TGTGCCAGCAGCGTAAGCGGGAGCAATCAGCCCCAGCATTTT. This sequence encodes CASSVSGSNQPQHF. The whole variable domain, remainder taken from reference TRBV9 and TRBJ1-5, is DSGVTQTPKHLITATGQRVTLRCSPRSGDLSVYWYQQSLDQGLQFLIQYYNGEERAKGNILERFSAQQFPDLHSELNLSSLELGDSALYFCASSVSGSNQPQHFGDGTRLSIL.

The rearrangement links TRBV7-3 to TRBJ2-2; D is unresolved. This CDR3 has 12 amino acids. Germline loops: CDR1 SGHTA, CDR2 FQGTGA. The V gene lost 3 bases and the J gene lost 5 bases, with 4 bases spanning the gap. The CDR3 spells CASSFGTGELFF. CDR3 in DNA: TGTGCCAGCAGCTTTGGGACCGGGGAGCTGTTTTTT.

The V gene is TRBV28, the J gene TRBJ2-7; no firm D call. Between the trimmed V and J ends, which lost 3 bases and 3 bases, there was a span of 6 bases. CDR1 is MDHEN and CDR2 is SYDVKM in the germline V gene. The CDR3 sequence is 12 residues long. The CDR3 here is CASSLWGYEQYF. The CDR3 DNA reads TGTGCCAGCAGTTTGTGGGGCTACGAGCAGTACTTC.

This clone was counted between two and nine times. The chain recombines TRBV27 with TRBJ2-7; perhaps TRBD2 as D (5 bases). Germline V gene lookup returns CDR1 MNHEY and CDR2 SMNVEV (reference sequence). This CDR3 is built from 13 residues. With 2 bases removed from V and 2 bases from J, the gap between germline ends came to 7 bases. The CDR3 nucleotides are TGTGCCAGCAGTTTAGTGGGAGCCTACGAGCAGTACTTC. This encodes CASSLVGAYEQYF.

This chain uses TRBV4-3 with TRBJ2-7; D may be TRBD1 (7 bases). The CDR3 spans 17 residues. Trimming cost V 0 bases and J 3 bases, with 18 bases left between them. CDR1 and CDR2 (germline): LGHNA, YSLEER. CDR3 sequence reads: CASSQERQGGRNYEQYF. The CDR3 coding sequence is TGCGCCAGCAGCCAAGAAAGACAGGGAGGAAGGAACTACGAGCAGTACTTC.

V usage is TRBV28 and J usage is TRBJ2-5, with D perhaps TRBD2 (6 bases). The CDR3 is 15 residues long. Germline V gene sequence: CDR1 MDHEN, CDR2 SYDVKM. V was pared by 6 bases and J by 4 bases, with 18 bases between. The CDR3 nucleotides read TGTGCCAGCAGGGTATCCGGGAGCCCCCGAGAGACCCAGTACTTC. Residues: CASRVSGSPRETQYF.

In this sample, this clone turned up a few times. The rearrangement joins TRBV4-3 to TRBJ2-7; the D gene is possibly TRBD1 (6 bases). The germline CDR1 and CDR2 sequences are LGHNA and YSLEER. The CDR3 is 16 amino acids. V was pared by 2 bases and J by 2 bases, with 16 bases between. In nucleotides, the CDR3 is TGCGCCAGCAGCCAAAGTGCACGGGACATAACCTACGAGCAGTACTTC. It translates to CASSQSARDITYEQYF.

This sequence joins TRBV15 and TRBJ1-2; no clear D. The CDR3 runs 15 residues. Trimming took 0 bases from V and 3 from J, leaving 11 bases between them. From germline, CDR1 is LNHNV and CDR2 YYDKDF (reference sequence). The DNA for the CDR3 is TGTGCCACCAGCAGAGAAATGGACCGGTACTATGGCTACACCTTC. It codes for CATSREMDRYYGYTF.

The chain carries TRBV4-3 and TRBJ2-3; the match to TRBD1 covers 8 bases. Germline CDR1 LGHNA, CDR2 YSLEER. V lost 0 bases to trimming and J lost 4 bases; unmatched junction nucleotides: 9. The length of the CDR3 is 17 residues. The CDR3 DNA reads TGCGCCAGCAGCCAAGATCGAGGGACAGGAGGAGCAGATACGCAGTATTTT. This translates into CASSQDRGTGGADTQYF.

This clone was counted once. The V and J genes are TRBV7-8 and TRBJ2-1; 9 bases are shared with TRBD2. The germline V gene has CDR1 SGHVS and CDR2 FQNEAQ. The CDR3 contains 15 residues. Trimming cost V 5 bases and J 2 bases; bases outside gene matches: 4. CDR3 in amino acids: CASSPSGTAYNEQFF. Written as DNA, the CDR3 is TGTGCCAGCAGCCCTAGCGGGACCGCCTACAATGAGCAGTTCTTC. The entire variable domain, with the rest obtained from reference TRBV7-8 and TRBJ2-1, is as follows: GAGVSQSPRYKVAKRGQDVALRCDPISGHVSLFWYQQALGQGPEFLTYFQNEAQLDKSGLPSDRFFAERPEGSVSTLKIQRTQQEDSAVYLCASSPSGTAYNEQFFGPGTRLTVL.

This clone has just a few counts. The chain is built from TRBV7-2 and TRBJ2-1; the match to TRBD2 covers 7 bases. V lost 8 bases, J lost 7 bases, and 14 bases stayed unmatched. CDR3 length: 15 amino acids. In germline, CDR1 is SGHTA, CDR2 FQGNSA. CDR3 residues: CASRGRSSGSNEQFF. The CDR3 nucleotides are TGTGCCAGCCGGGGCAGGTCTAGCGGATCTAATGAGCAGTTCTTC.

This clone is labeled as medium-sized. The gene calls are TRBV28 and TRBJ2-6; D may be TRBD2 (6 bases). CDR1 is MDHEN, CDR2 SYDVKM, per germline. V shed 4 bases and J shed 2 bases, with 18 bases lying between them. There are 18 residues in the CDR3. For the CDR3, the DNA is TGTGCCAGCAGTTCGATAACATCAAGACTAGCTGGGGCCAACGTCCTGACTTTC. Its translation is CASSSITSRLAGANVLTF. Based on the CDR3 plus reference TRBV28 and TRBJ2-6, the full variable domain is DVKVTQSSRYLVKRTGEKVFLECVQDMDHENMFWYRQDPGLGLRLIYFSYDVKMKEKGDIPEGYSVSREKKERFSLILESASTNQTSMYLCASSSITSRLAGANVLTFGAGSRLTVL.